These 29 T cell receptor beta chains came from one sample sequenced in a study of molecular identifiers for immune sequencing clone quantification. TCRdb independently ran MiXCR on the PCR reads; one entry per CDR3 protein. The profile shows about 510,000 distinct CDR3 sequences, around 21% of them singletons. Sequenced sample: naive CD8+ T cells from blood, with Jurkat cell RNA spiked in. Subset specified: FACS-sorted CD8+CD4-CCR7+CD45RA+ naive T cells. These receptors were taken from a human donor in good health. Some libraries in this study had Jurkat cell RNA spiked in.

The rearrangement links TRBV7-9 to TRBJ2-4; D is possibly TRBD1 or TRBD2 (6 bases each). The CDR3 is 17 amino acids. Trimming cost V 3 bases and J 5 bases, with 20 bases left between them. Per germline, CDR1 SEHNR and CDR2 FQNEAQ (reference sequence). DNA of the CDR3: TGTGCCAGCAGCTTCCCCATGGGCACGAGGGGGGAAAACATTCAGTACTTC. Translating gives CASSFPMGTRGENIQYF. The full variable domain, in which reference TRBV7-9 and TRBJ2-4 provide the parts outside the CDR3, is DTGVSQNPRHKITKRGQNVTFRCDPISEHNRLYWYRQTLGQGPEFLTYFQNEAQLEKSRLLSDRFSAERPKGSFSTLEIQRTEQGDSAMYLCASSFPMGTRGENIQYFGAGTRLSVL.

This clonotype was counted ten times or more. The CDR3 DNA is TGTGCCGCCTCGCCCGGGAACTCCTACGAGCAGTACTTC. Its translation: CAASPGNSYEQYF. V is TRBV19 and J is TRBJ2-7, with D perhaps TRBD2 (5 bases). CDR1 and CDR2 from the germline V gene are LNHDA and SQIVND (reference sequence). Trimming left V 11 bases short and J 0 bases short, with 14 bases between. The CDR3 is made up of 13 amino acids.

This clonotype was seen once. A much larger clone sits a single nucleotide away, making a read error possible. The gene calls are TRBV4-1 and TRBJ2-7; 8 bases line up with TRBD2. CDR1 and CDR2 (germline): MGHRA, YSYEKL. The CDR3 spans 18 residues. J lost 1 base, V lost 0 bases, and 11 bases had no gene match. CDR3 sequence reads: CASSQEPVRGGLSYEQYF. The CDR3 nucleotides read TGCGCCAGCAGCCAAGAACCCGTACGGGGGGGCCTGTCCTACGAGCAGTACTTC.

This chain connects TRBV6-5 to TRBJ1-2; D is ambiguous. The germline V gene encodes CDR1 MNHEY and CDR2 SVGAGI. The ends were cut back, 2 bases at V and 1 base at J, with 8 bases in the middle. This CDR3 is 14 amino acids long. The CDR3 loop reads CASSYAENNYGYTF. In nucleotides, the CDR3 is TGTGCCAGCAGTTACGCAGAGAATAACTATGGCTACACCTTC.

There are many counts of this clonotype. V usage is TRBV11-3 and J usage is TRBJ2-3; D is unresolved. The CDR3 runs 13 residues. Trimming left V 3 bases short and J 4 bases short, with 8 bases between. In germline, CDR1 is SGHNT, CDR2 YENEEA. This CDR3 reads CASSLWVSDTQYF. CDR3 DNA sequence: TGTGCCAGCAGCTTGTGGGTCTCAGATACGCAGTATTTT.

This clonotype was found many times. This sequence joins TRBV7-8 and TRBJ1-4; D is uncertain. Trimming removed 5 bases at V and 0 bases at J, with 10 bases between. In germline, CDR1 is SGHVS, CDR2 FQNEAQ. CDR3 length: 15 amino acids. This chain's CDR3 is CASSPYRSTNEKLFF. CDR3 nucleotide sequence: TGTGCCAGCAGCCCGTACAGATCAACTAATGAAAAACTGTTTTTT.

CDR3 sequence (DNA): TGTGCCAGCAGCCCCCGGTTAGGTTCCGGGGAGCTGTTTTTT. This codes for CASSPRLGSGELFF. This chain joins TRBV7-9 and TRBJ2-2, with D unresolved. V dropped 5 bases and J dropped 6 bases, with 13 bases sitting between them. The CDR3 consists of 14 residues. Germline loops: CDR1 SEHNR, CDR2 FQNEAQ (reference sequence). Based on the CDR3 plus reference TRBV7-9 and TRBJ2-2, the full variable domain is DTGVSQNPRHKITKRGQNVTFRCDPISEHNRLYWYRQTLGQGPEFLTYFQNEAQLEKSRLLSDRFSAERPKGSFSTLEIQRTEQGDSAMYLCASSPRLGSGELFFGEGSRLTVL.

This clonotype was found many times. The chain joins TRBV6-5 to TRBJ1-6; TRBD1 might be the D (6 bases). The germline V gene has CDR1 MNHEY and CDR2 SVGAGI. The CDR3 totals 15 residues. V lost 7 bases and J lost 8, with 18 bases in between. CDR3 in DNA: TGTGCCAGCAAAGGGACATCGAGGAAGTATTCACCCCTCCACTTT. This sequence encodes CASKGTSRKYSPLHF.

This clonotype occurred a few times. This rearrangement joins TRBV19 to TRBJ2-7; D is unresolved. CDR1 is LNHDA, CDR2 SQIVND, per germline (reference sequence). Between the trimmed V and J ends, which lost 0 bases and 0 bases, there was a span of 9 bases. This CDR3 comprises 15 residues. CDR3 DNA: TGTGCCAGTAGTATAGACGAGAGACACTCCTACGAGCAGTACTTC. Its translation is CASSIDERHSYEQYF.

This clonotype was picked up many times. This chain links TRBV9 with TRBJ2-7; 7 bases line up with TRBD2. V was pared by 2 bases and J by 0 bases, with 5 bases of the junction left unmatched. The CDR3 contains 15 residues. In germline, CDR1 is SGDLS, CDR2 YYNGEE. Written as DNA, the CDR3 is TGTGCCAGCAGCGTTGGGGGGGTGAGCTCCTACGAGCAGTACTTC. Translating it yields CASSVGGVSSYEQYF.

This clonotype turned up a few times. The rearrangement uses TRBV30 and TRBJ2-3; TRBD1 matches 9 bases. Germline V gene lookup returns CDR1 GTSNPN and CDR2 SVGIG (reference sequence). The CDR3 sequence is 12 residues long. V was clipped by 3 bases and J by 10 bases; unmatched bases: 5. CDR3 loop: CAWRMGDRAQYF. The CDR3 bases are TGTGCCTGGAGAATGGGGGACAGGGCGCAGTATTTT.

This clonotype was seen many times. J is TRBJ2-7 and V is TRBV4-3; a possible D gene is TRBD2 (6 bases). CDR1 is LGHNA and CDR2 is YSLEER in the germline V gene. Trimming took off 3 bases at V and 6 bases at J, with 21 bases between the two ends. The CDR3 sequence is 16 residues long. The CDR3, as DNA: TGCGCCAGCAGCCAGCACACGGGACTTGGGGTCTCCGAGCAGTACTTC. Translated, it gives CASSQHTGLGVSEQYF.

This clonotype was picked up many times. The gene calls are TRBV6-5 and TRBJ2-7; 9 bases are a match to TRBD1. Germline CDR1 and CDR2: MNHEY and SVGAGI. The ends lost 0 bases at V and 3 bases at J; junction bases unmatched: 3. The CDR3 consists of 15 residues. The DNA for the CDR3 is TGTGCCAGCAGTTACTCTCGACAGGGGGTCTACGAGCAGTACTTC. Translated, it gives CASSYSRQGVYEQYF.

Points on this clonotype: A much larger clone lies one base from this, so it may be a read error. V usage is TRBV7-9 and J usage is TRBJ2-7, with D perhaps TRBD2 (6 bases). Germline V gene sequence: CDR1 SEHNR, CDR2 FQNEAQ (reference sequence). This CDR3 is 16 amino acids long. Trimming removed 5 bases from V and 8 bases from J, with 25 bases in between. CDR3 sequence reads: CASSPGRGLQVIKQYF. The CDR3 bases are TGTGCCAGCAGCCCAGGCCGGGGACTGCAGGTGATCAAGCAGTACTTC.

This clonotype was seen at least ten times. The chain is built from TRBV11-1 and TRBJ1-5; D remains unclear. CDR1 is SGHAT, CDR2 FQDESV, per germline (reference sequence). V was trimmed by 1 base and J by 0 bases, leaving 7 bases between them. CDR3 length equals 15 residues. CDR3 nucleotide sequence: TGTGCCAGCAGCTTAGGGCCGCATAGCAATCAGCCCCAGCATTTT. It yields the protein CASSLGPHSNQPQHF.

This clonotype has more than one count but fewer than ten. CDR3 residues: CSARDHQIPPGTAYNQPQHF. DNA for the CDR3: TGCAGTGCTAGAGATCACCAAATACCGCCGGGGACAGCTTACAATCAGCCCCAGCATTTT. The rearrangement links TRBV20-1 to TRBJ1-5; 7 nucleotides agree with TRBD1. This CDR3 comprises 20 residues. V was pared by 0 bases and J by 3 bases, with 20 bases of the junction left unmatched. CDR1 is DFQATT and CDR2 is SNEGSKA in the germline V gene (reference sequence).

This clonotype was observed a few times. The chain recombines TRBV25-1 with TRBJ2-5; a weak D match, TRBD2 (5 bases). The CDR3 spans 13 residues. The germline V gene encodes CDR1 MGHDK and CDR2 SYGVNS. Trimming took off 8 bases at V and 0 bases at J, with 10 bases between the two ends. The CDR3 DNA follows: TGTGCCAGCTCGAGGGCGGACCAAGAGACCCAGTACTTC. Protein: CASSRADQETQYF.

Comments on this clonotype: This may be a read error, as it is one base from a much larger clone. This chain connects TRBV4-2 to TRBJ2-1; D unresolved. This CDR3 region has 16 residues. Germline V lookup: CDR1 LGHNA, CDR2 YNFKEQ. The CDR3 nucleotides are TGTGCCAGCAGCCCGAAGGAAGGGTCCTACTACAGTGAGCAGTTCTTC. Residues: CASSPKEGSYYSEQFF.

This clonotype was found many times. This chain links TRBV30 with TRBJ2-3; 12 bases agree with TRBD2. This CDR3 contains 15 residues. CDR1 is GTSNPN and CDR2 is SVGIG in the germline V gene (reference sequence). The V and J ends lost 5 bases and 3 bases, in that order; junction bases with no gene match: 6. The CDR3: CAWEGLAGLTDTQYF. The CDR3 DNA reads TGTGCCTGGGAAGGACTAGCGGGACTGACAGATACGCAGTATTTT.

This clonotype was counted a few times. The rearrangement joins TRBV2 to TRBJ2-5; D is uncertain. This CDR3 contains 15 residues. V lost 5 bases and J 2 bases, leaving 15 bases between the germline ends. The V gene's germline CDR1 is SNHLY and CDR2 FYNNEI. CDR3 residues: CASSNGITPQETQYF. The CDR3 bases are TGTGCCAGCAGTAATGGGATTACCCCGCAAGAGACCCAGTACTTC.

There are many counts of this clonotype. The gene calls are TRBV12-3 or TRBV12-4 and TRBJ1-4, with D possibly matching TRBD1 (6 bases). V was shortened by 6 bases and J by 4 bases, with 18 bases between the two germline ends. The CDR3 has 16 amino acids. In nucleotides, the CDR3 is TGTGCCAGCAGGCCTCCTCAGGGGAATTTTAATGAAAAACTGTTTTTT. Translating it yields CASRPPQGNFNEKLFF.

Concerning this clonotype: Mismatch with germline at one junction end may stem from a read error. The V gene is TRBV4-1, the J gene TRBJ2-5; 8 bases map to TRBD2. In germline, CDR1 is MGHRA, CDR2 YSYEKL. This CDR3 contains 14 residues. CDR3 nucleotides: TGCGCCAGAAGCCAAGTAGCGGGGCAAGAGACCCAGTACTTC. Translating it yields CARSQVAGQETQYF.

There are a few counts of this clonotype. The chain has TRBV6-1 and TRBJ1-4, with 8 positions matching TRBD1. Germline V gives CDR1 MNHNS, CDR2 SASEGT. The CDR3 consists of 20 residues. V shed 0 bases and J 3 bases; nucleotides not matched to a gene: 15. In DNA, the CDR3 is TGTGCCAGCAGTGAAGCCGGGACAGGCGTCCCAAGAATCGCTAATGAAAAACTGTTTTTT. It codes for CASSEAGTGVPRIANEKLFF.

This clonotype has at least ten counts. The genes are TRBV5-8 and TRBJ1-1; D is unclear. The V and J ends lost 2 bases and 4 bases respectively, with 9 bases between them. The CDR3 length is 13 residues. The germline V gene encodes CDR1 SGHTS and CDR2 YDEGEE. CDR3 DNA sequence: TGTGCCAGCAGCTTACCACGGCGCACTGAAGCTTTCTTT. Encoded protein: CASSLPRRTEAFF.

This clonotype turned up a few times. The chain joins TRBV18 to TRBJ2-7; 7 bases are a match to TRBD1. Germline CDR1 and CDR2: KGHSH and LQKENI. The CDR3 consists of 17 residues. Unmatched junction bases numbered 14, after V lost 2 bases and J lost 4 bases. CDR3: CASSPGPTGSNYYEQYF. In DNA form, the CDR3 reads TGTGCCAGCTCACCAGGACCGACAGGGTCTAATTATTACGAGCAGTACTTC.

This clonotype was recorded many times. The chain links TRBV15 to TRBJ1-1, with TRBD1 identical over 7 bases. CDR3 size: 15 residues. J was trimmed by 1 base and V by 4 bases; bases with no gene match: 6. Germline assignment: CDR1 LNHNV and CDR2 YYDKDF (reference sequence). CDR3 DNA sequence: TGTGCCACCAGCATCTGGACAGGTGCGAACACTGAAGCTTTCTTT. This encodes CATSIWTGANTEAFF.

This clonotype was counted ten times or more. This chain uses TRBV29-1 with TRBJ2-7, with TRBD2 matching 8 bases. This CDR3 comprises 14 residues. The V gene end was trimmed by 2 bases and the J gene end by 7 bases; junction bases not matched to a gene: 10. Germline CDR1 SQVTM, CDR2 ANQGSEA. The CDR3 DNA sequence: TGCAGCGTTGAAATAGGTCTAGCGGGTCGGGAGCAGTACTTC. Translated, it gives CSVEIGLAGREQYF.

The chain combines TRBV20-1 with TRBJ2-7, with TRBD2 identical over 7 bases. This CDR3 has 17 amino acids. Looked up from germline, CDR1 is DFQATT and CDR2 is SNEGSKA (reference sequence). V shed 0 bases, J shed 3 bases, and the junction held 14 bases outside the gene matches. The CDR3 DNA reads as TGCAGTGCTAGAGATTTAAGGGCGAGCGGGGATGGCTACGAGCAGTACTTC. This translates into CSARDLRASGDGYEQYF.

This clonotype was counted at least ten times. This chain connects TRBV7-9 to TRBJ1-2; tentatively, D is TRBD1 (5 bases). Germline V lookup: CDR1 SEHNR, CDR2 FQNEAQ (reference sequence). The V gene lost 2 bases and the J gene lost 6 bases, with 13 bases spanning the gap. The CDR3 runs 14 residues. CDR3 amino acids: CASSLISGNHGYTF. The CDR3 DNA follows: TGTGCCAGCAGCTTAATTTCAGGGAACCATGGCTACACCTTC.